In this sample, the clone carrying this T cell receptor (beta chain) turned up once. This entry comes from a study of blood T cell repertoires in COVID-19. In the authors' methods: It was from reference gene primer amplification that nucleated cell counts were estimated. Measured with immunoSEQ multiplex PCR; TCRdb has only the in-frame clones, and not every one. That table is the source of V, J and clone size, and D and trimming were worked out from the DNA. The sample includes over 350,000 clones, roughly 89% of them seen just once. The material sequenced was peripheral blood. The sequence came from a woman in her thirties with acute or convalescent COVID-19.

CDR3 sequence: CAWSSIVWAPLHF. DNA of the CDR3: TGTGCCTGGAGTTCCATCGTTTGGGCGCCCCTCCACTTT. The chain uses TRBV30 and TRBJ1-6; D unresolved. Germline-derived CDR1 and CDR2 are GTSNPN and SVGIG (reference sequence). Trimming left V 2 bases short and J 13 bases short, with 15 bases between. The CDR3 spans 13 residues.